Following are 9 T cell receptor beta chains from one sample sequenced in a study of T cell repertoires in cytomegalovirus infection. TCRdb itself ran the reads through MiXCR, one entry per CDR3 protein. The data contain around 630,000 distinct CDR3 sequences, 20% to 25% of them singletons. The sequenced sample was CD8+ T cells from PBMCs. These receptors were obtained from a human donor in good health (CMV status not recorded). Some clones in this sample may be carry-over from other donors' samples.

This clonotype was counted at least ten times. The chain couples TRBV7-6 to TRBJ2-2; 8 bases map to TRBD1. Germline V gene sequence: CDR1 SGHVS, CDR2 FNYEAQ. The CDR3 has 17 residues. The V gene end was trimmed by 3 bases and the J gene end by 0 bases; junction bases not matched to a gene: 6. The DNA for the CDR3 is TGTGCCAGCAGCTTCCCCCGGGACAGGACGAACACCGGGGAGCTGTTTTTT. Protein product: CASSFPRDRTNTGELFF.

J is TRBJ2-7 and V is TRBV18, with 9 positions matching TRBD1. Per the germline V gene, CDR1 is KGHSH and CDR2 is LQKENI. V gave up 5 bases and J gave up 3 bases; unmatched junction bases: 11. The CDR3 runs to 16 residues. The CDR3 loop is CASSLQRQGVYYEQYF. The CDR3 DNA is TGTGCCAGCTCATTACAGAGACAGGGGGTCTACTACGAGCAGTACTTC.

This clonotype occurred many times. The rearrangement uses TRBV14 and TRBJ2-1; D uncertain. This CDR3 contains 18 residues. Trimming took 0 bases from V and 7 from J, leaving 22 bases between them. In germline, CDR1 is SGHDN, CDR2 FVKESK. The CDR3 region has the DNA TGTGCCAGCAGCCAAGATTGGACCCGGACCCGTAGAAATAATGAGCAGTTCTTC. It is translated as CASSQDWTRTRRNNEQFF. The full variable domain, rest sourced from reference TRBV14 and TRBJ2-1, is EAGVTQFPSHSVIEKGQTVTLRCDPISGHDNLYWYRRVMGKEIKFLLHFVKESKQDESGMPNNRFLAERTGGTYSTLKVQPAELEDSGVYFCASSQDWTRTRRNNEQFFGPGTRLTVL.

Many counts were recorded for this clonotype. The rearrangement uses TRBV12-3 or TRBV12-4 and TRBJ1-2; D remains ambiguous. The V end was cut by 0 bases, the J end by 6 bases, with 11 bases between. The CDR3 loop spans 14 amino acids. In DNA, the CDR3 is TGTGCCAGCAGTTTAGCCGAATATCCGGATGGCTACACCTTC. This translates into CASSLAEYPDGYTF.

In this sample, this clonotype turned up a few times. The rearrangement uses TRBV3-1 and TRBJ2-5; 9 bases align to TRBD1. CDR1 LGHDT and CDR2 YNNKEL come from the germline V gene (reference sequence). V was clipped by 4 bases and J by 5 bases; unmatched bases: 2. The CDR3 is 13 residues long. The CDR3 DNA reads as TGTGCCAGCAGCCCACAGGGGGCGGAGACCCAGTACTTC. Translating it yields CASSPQGAETQYF.

This chain uses TRBV7-9 with TRBJ1-1; possibly TRBD1 for D (5 bases). The CDR3 loop spans 13 amino acids. The V end lost 5 bases, the J end lost 11 bases, and 18 bases lay between the germline ends. Germline values: CDR1 SEHNR, CDR2 FQNEAQ (reference sequence). This CDR3 is CASSHYNPEGAFF. The CDR3 DNA reads as TGTGCCAGCAGCCACTATAACCCCGAGGGGGCTTTCTTT.

This clonotype was recorded many times. V is TRBV7-6 and J is TRBJ2-7; D perhaps matches TRBD1 (5 bases). Germline V gives CDR1 SGHVS, CDR2 FNYEAQ. V lost 3 bases to trimming and J lost 2 bases, with 8 bases between them. The CDR3 has 13 residues. The chain's CDR3 is CASSFAGPYEQYV. The CDR3 DNA reads TGTGCCAGCAGCTTCGCAGGGCCCTACGAGCAGTACGTC.

This rearrangement joins TRBV19 to TRBJ2-2, with D tentatively TRBD1 (7 bases). The CDR3 extends over 16 amino acids. Germline CDR1 is LNHDA and CDR2 is SQIVND (reference sequence). The V end lost 3 bases, the J end lost 5 bases, and 16 bases lay between the germline ends. CDR3 protein: CASSIATGRKTGELFF. The CDR3 coding sequence is TGTGCCAGTAGTATTGCGACAGGGAGGAAGACCGGGGAGCTGTTTTTT.

Turning to this clonotype: The conserved final phenylalanine or tryptophan is absent from the CDR3, which likely points to a read error. Because the CDR3's place on the DNA is in doubt, the DNA is left out and the CDR3 is given as listed by TCRdb. The V and J genes are TRBV19 and TRBJ1-5; the DNA was not used to check the table's D call, TRBD1. CDR1 LNHDA and CDR2 SQIVND come from the germline V gene (reference sequence). The CDR3 numbers 16 amino acids, ends counted. CDR3 region: CASSKFFGTPDQPQHL.